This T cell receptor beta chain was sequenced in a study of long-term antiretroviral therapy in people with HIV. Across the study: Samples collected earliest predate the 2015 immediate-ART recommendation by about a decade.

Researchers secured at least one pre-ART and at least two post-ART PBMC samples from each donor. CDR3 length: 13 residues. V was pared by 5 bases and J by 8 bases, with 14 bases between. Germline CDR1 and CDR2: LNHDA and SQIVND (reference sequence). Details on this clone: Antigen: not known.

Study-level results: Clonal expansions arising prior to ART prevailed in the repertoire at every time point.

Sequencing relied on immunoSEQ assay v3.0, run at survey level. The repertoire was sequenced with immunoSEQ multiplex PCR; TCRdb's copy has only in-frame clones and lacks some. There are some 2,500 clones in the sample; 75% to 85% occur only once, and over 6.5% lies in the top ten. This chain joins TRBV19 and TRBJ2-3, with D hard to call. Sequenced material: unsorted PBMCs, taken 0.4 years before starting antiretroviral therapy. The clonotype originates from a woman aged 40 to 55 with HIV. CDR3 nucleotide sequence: TGTGCCAGTAGTCCCGGTGTGACGGCTACGCAGTATTTT. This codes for CASSPGVTATQYF.